This TCR beta chain was documented in a study of memory CD4+ T cells and cytomegalovirus serostatus. The V end lost 6 bases, the J end lost 5 bases, and 17 bases lay between the germline ends. The CDR3 is 14 residues long. Germline loops: CDR1 WSHSY, CDR2 SAAADI. Single viable CD3+CD4+CD8-CD45RO+ cells were sorted as the memory CD4+ T cells. Data came from immunoSEQ multiplex PCR; TCRdb stores just in-frame clones and leaves some out. Of tens of thousands of clones listed, less than 85% were seen once; the top ten hold roughly 0.5%. The chain has TRBV10-2 and TRBJ2-7, with D possibly being TRBD1 (5 bases). The sequencing input was memory CD4+ T cells from blood. This receptor was taken from an adult in good health and CMV-seronegative. Some clones in this sample may be carry-over from other donors' samples. The CDR3 nucleotides read TGCGCCAGCAGACAAGGTCAGGGCGCAGACGAGCAGTACTTC. Its translation: CASRQGQGADEQYF.